This note documents a single T cell receptor beta chain sequence. Its cognate antigen is unknown. The sample comes from a study of beta chain features in type 1 diabetes. Central memory, naive, regulatory and stem cell-like memory CD4+ cells were sorted by CD45RO/CCR7/CD25/CD127/CD95/CD27. The whole isolated RNA underwent reverse transcription, so sequencing captured expressed TCRB transcripts. Libraries were prepared by immunoSEQ multiplex PCR; TCRdb keeps only in-frame clonotypes and omits some of them. The profile shows around 240,000 clones, over 9.5% of them singletons. Findings of the study overall: Type 1 diabetes patients showed fewer insertions and more deletions at VDJ junctions.

The V end lost 3 bases, the J end lost 3 bases, and 8 bases lay between the germline ends. The CDR3 extends over 13 amino acids. Looked up from germline, CDR1 is SGHTA and CDR2 is FQGNSA. This receptor was identified in a woman between 18 and 29 years old in good health. The material sequenced was naive CD4+ T cells from blood. The V gene is TRBV7-2, the J gene TRBJ1-2; D unclear. CDR3 nucleotide sequence: TGTGCCAGCAGCTTGGCGGGCTACTATGGCTACACCTTC. Protein sequence: CASSLAGYYGYTF.